This T cell receptor (beta chain) was identified during a study of blood T cells in healthy people across ages. V was clipped by 1 base and J by 7 bases; unmatched bases: 17. CDR3 size: 19 residues. Germline V gene sequence: CDR1 LGHDT, CDR2 YNNKEL (reference sequence). A second PCR, run for roughly 7 to 11 cycles, used a sample-barcoded 5' primer plus a J-beta primer mix. TCRdb re-called the 5' RACE reads with MiXCR, one entry per CDR3 protein. The sample has about 1.4 million distinct CDR3 sequences; 59% are singletons. Each sample gave at least 6.5 million isolated PBMCs. This clonotype came up once. Antigen: not known. Study outcomes and limitations: Getting older went along with TCR beta diversity per million T cells dropping roughly linearly. The study could not conclusively compare naive and antigen-experienced cells, given its unsorted PBMCs.

The material sequenced was blood. V is TRBV3-1 and J is TRBJ2-1, with 9 bases fitting TRBD2. The TCR was taken from a man aged 18 to 29 in good health. The CDR3 is CASSQAIYSGRGDRNEQFF. CDR3 sequence (DNA): TGTGCCAGCAGCCAAGCAATATATAGCGGGAGAGGGGATCGGAATGAGCAGTTCTTC.